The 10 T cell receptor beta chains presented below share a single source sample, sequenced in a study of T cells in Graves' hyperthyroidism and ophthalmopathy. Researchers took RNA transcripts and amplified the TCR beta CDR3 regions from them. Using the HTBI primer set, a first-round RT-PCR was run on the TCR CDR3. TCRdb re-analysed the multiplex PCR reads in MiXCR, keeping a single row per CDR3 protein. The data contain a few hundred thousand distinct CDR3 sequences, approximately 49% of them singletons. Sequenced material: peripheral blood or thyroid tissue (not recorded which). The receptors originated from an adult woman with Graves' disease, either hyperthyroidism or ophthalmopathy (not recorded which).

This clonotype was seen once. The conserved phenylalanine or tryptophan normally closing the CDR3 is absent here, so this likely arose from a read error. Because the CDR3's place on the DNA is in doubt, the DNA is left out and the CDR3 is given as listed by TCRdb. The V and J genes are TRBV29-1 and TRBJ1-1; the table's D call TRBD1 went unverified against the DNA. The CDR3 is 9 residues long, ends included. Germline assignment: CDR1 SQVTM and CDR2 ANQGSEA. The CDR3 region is CSVEGQGLY.

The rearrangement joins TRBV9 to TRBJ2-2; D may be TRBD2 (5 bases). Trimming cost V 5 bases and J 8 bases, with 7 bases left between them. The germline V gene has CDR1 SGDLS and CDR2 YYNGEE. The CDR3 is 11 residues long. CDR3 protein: CASSDYGELFF. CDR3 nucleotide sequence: TGTGCCAGCAGTGACTATGGGGAGCTGTTTTTT. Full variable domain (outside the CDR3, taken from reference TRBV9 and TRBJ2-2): DSGVTQTPKHLITATGQRVTLRCSPRSGDLSVYWYQQSLDQGLQFLIQYYNGEERAKGNILERFSAQQFPDLHSELNLSSLELGDSALYFCASSDYGELFFGEGSRLTVL.

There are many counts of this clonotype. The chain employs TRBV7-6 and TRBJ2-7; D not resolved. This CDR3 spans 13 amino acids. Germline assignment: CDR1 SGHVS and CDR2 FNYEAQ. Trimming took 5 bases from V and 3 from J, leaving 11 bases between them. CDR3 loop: CASSLSNYYEQYF. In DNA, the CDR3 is TGTGCCAGCAGCCTCAGTAACTACTACGAGCAGTACTTC.

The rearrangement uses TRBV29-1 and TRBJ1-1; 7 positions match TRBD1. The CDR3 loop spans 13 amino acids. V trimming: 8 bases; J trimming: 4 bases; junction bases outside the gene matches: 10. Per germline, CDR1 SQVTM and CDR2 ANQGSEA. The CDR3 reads CSINRDSFTEAFF. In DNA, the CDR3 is TGCAGCATTAACCGGGACAGTTTCACTGAAGCTTTCTTT.

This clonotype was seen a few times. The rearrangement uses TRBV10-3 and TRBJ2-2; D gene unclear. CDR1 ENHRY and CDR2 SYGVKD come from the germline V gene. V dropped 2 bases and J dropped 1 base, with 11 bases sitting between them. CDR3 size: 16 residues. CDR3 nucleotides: TGTGCCATCAGTGAGCCCCTGTGGAAGAACACCGGGGAGCTGTTTTTT. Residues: CAISEPLWKNTGELFF.

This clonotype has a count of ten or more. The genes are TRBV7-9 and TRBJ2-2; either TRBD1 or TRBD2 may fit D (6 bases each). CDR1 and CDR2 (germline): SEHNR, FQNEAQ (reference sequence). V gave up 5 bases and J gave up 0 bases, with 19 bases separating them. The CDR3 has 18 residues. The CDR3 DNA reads TGTGCCAGCAGCAGGGGGGTGAAACAGGGATCGAACACCGGGGAGCTGTTTTTT. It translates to CASSRGVKQGSNTGELFF.

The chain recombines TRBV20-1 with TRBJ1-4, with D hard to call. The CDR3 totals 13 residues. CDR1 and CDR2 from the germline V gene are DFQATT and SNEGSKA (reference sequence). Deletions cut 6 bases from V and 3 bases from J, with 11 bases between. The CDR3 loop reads CSALWLANEKLFF. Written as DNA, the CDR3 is TGCAGTGCGCTCTGGTTGGCTAATGAAAAACTGTTTTTT.

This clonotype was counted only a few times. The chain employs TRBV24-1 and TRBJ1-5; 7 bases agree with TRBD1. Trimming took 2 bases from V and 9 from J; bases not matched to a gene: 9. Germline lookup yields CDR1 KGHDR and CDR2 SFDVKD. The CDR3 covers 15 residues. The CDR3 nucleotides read TGTGCCACCAGTGATTCGGGACAGTCCGCTGGGCCCCAGCATTTT. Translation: CATSDSGQSAGPQHF.

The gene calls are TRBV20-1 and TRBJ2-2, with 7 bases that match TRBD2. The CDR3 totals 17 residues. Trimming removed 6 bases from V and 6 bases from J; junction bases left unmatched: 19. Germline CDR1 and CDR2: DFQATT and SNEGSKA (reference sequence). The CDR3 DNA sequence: TGCAGTGCCCCCGTAGTTTGGGGAGGGACCAGGGCCGGGGAGCTGTTTTTT. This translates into CSAPVVWGGTRAGELFF.

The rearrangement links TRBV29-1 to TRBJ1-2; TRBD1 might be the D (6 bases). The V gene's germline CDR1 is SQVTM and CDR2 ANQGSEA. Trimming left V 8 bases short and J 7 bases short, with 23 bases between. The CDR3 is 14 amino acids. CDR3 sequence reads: CSSLLNREGGGYTF. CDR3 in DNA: TGCAGCAGTTTGTTGAACAGGGAGGGTGGTGGCTACACCTTC.